This T cell receptor beta chain originates from a study of regulatory T cells in long-lasting Graves disease (dated by TCRdb to about 2021). A note on the overall study: To count as having persistent Graves' disease, a patient had to have received antithyroid drug treatment for over 5 years with TSH receptor autoantibodies remaining persistently positive. Persistent Graves' disease patients were compared with newly diagnosed Graves' disease patients by peripheral blood TCR sequencing and RNA sequencing. The study was conducted in China and was registered as a clinical trial. TCR sequencing covered roughly 13 persistent and 20 or so newly diagnosed Graves' disease patients, 33 samples in total. In the clinical cohort, patients with persistent Graves' disease had used antithyroid drugs for an average of roughly 10 years. Here is what the overall study found, with its caveats: The authors acknowledged the small sample size as a limitation that may reduce accuracy. Sequencing and analysis were restricted to the TCR beta chain. Compared with newly diagnosed patients, patients with persistent Graves' disease had lower TCR Shannon entropy and fewer highly expanded clones, which suggests clonal expansion. Persistent patients shared more public clonotypes among themselves (under 3,000) than newly diagnosed patients did (about 970). TRBV28, TRBJ1-2 and TRBJ2-5 were preferentially used in persistent disease, while TRBV20-1 and TRBJ2-1 were favored in newly diagnosed disease. Only peripheral blood was studied, because thyroid tissue, the primary lesion, was inaccessible.

The germline V gene (reference sequence) specifies GTSNPN as CDR1 and SVGIG as CDR2. V is shortened by 2 bases, J by 3 bases, and the region joining them spans 8 bases. Inclusive of the bounding cysteine and phenylalanine, the CDR3 is 13 residues long. Just CDR3 DNA is preserved here, 39 bases in frame from base 1. A few counts support this clonotype. The antigen it binds to is not known. No clone much larger than this one lies a single base away; base qualities are absent. This specimen's time point label, interpreted: persistent/refractory GD, antithyroid drugs over 5 years with positive TRAb. For both TCR sequencing and RNA sequencing, RNA was extracted from PBMCs in TRIzol. Graves' disease was diagnosed according to American Thyroid Association guidelines. The patients came from an endocrinology department in Xi'an, China. Each patient gave around 9.2 milliliters of peripheral blood, collected in an EDTA anticoagulant tube. Ficoll Paque Plus density gradient separation was used to isolate PBMCs, and no further T cell sorting was done. An Agilent 2100 Bioanalyzer and agarose gel were used to assess RNA quality, and a NanoDrop 2000 was used to measure RNA concentration.

Library method: multiplex PCR. Instrument used: Illumina HiSeq 4000. TCR beta libraries were built with iRepertoire HTBI primers and Arm-PCR amplification of CDR3 regions. PCR products were gel purified before sequencing. On the study's bioinformatics: Across samples, 60 to 70 TRBV and 12 to 15 TRBJ segments were identified and used for gene usage analysis of CDR3 amino acid clonotypes. Filtered high-quality paired reads were merged into contigs using COPE and FqMerger. BLAST was used to align contigs to IMGT TRBV, TRBD and TRBJ reference genes, and CDR3 was defined according to IMGT. Clonotypes above 0.1% frequency were classified as highly expanded clones. Shannon entropy served as the measure of repertoire diversity, while the Gini coefficient captured V-J evenness. A clonotype was considered public if more than one individual shared it. Through fastp at Q25 and MiXCR, TCRdb rebuilt clones from the public reads, retaining in-frame beta chains. Under each unique CDR3 protein, matching rows form one entry showing the most common genes and DNA. The V and J calls, along with clone size, are taken from TCRdb and not from the paper's own processing. In all, the sample holds roughly 470,000 distinct CDR3 sequences, and roughly 20% of those were seen once. Of the sample, 6.5% to 10% falls within the top ten clones.

The input for sequencing was peripheral blood mononuclear cells (PBMCs), taken when the disease was refractory, from a patient treated with antithyroid drugs. The sequence came from a female donor with Graves disease. The sequence is built from TRBV30 and TRBJ1-5; there is no confident call for the D gene. The CDR3 amino acid sequence is: CAWSRQDNQPQHF. The sequenced DNA is TGTGCCTGGAGTCGTCAGGACAATCAGCCCCAGCATTTT.